These 22 T cell receptor beta chains share one sample of origin, sequenced in a study of cytomegalovirus exposure and HLA in healthy donors. PCR was performed using 60 Vbeta and 13 Jbeta primers. The repertoire was sequenced with immunoSEQ multiplex PCR; TCRdb's copy has only in-frame clones and lacks some. The table counts 80,000 to 100,000 clones; about 0.5% lies in the top ten. The sequenced sample was PBMCs. The source is a man aged 45-60 years in good health and CMV-seronegative.

The chain is built from TRBV13 and TRBJ1-5; 8 bases line up with TRBD1. V shed 3 bases, J shed 4 bases, and the junction held 2 bases outside the gene matches. This CDR3 has 14 amino acids. Germline V CDR1 and CDR2: PRHDT, FYEKMQ (reference sequence). The CDR3 coding sequence is TGTGCCAGCAGCTTTAGGACAGGGAATCAGCCCCAGCATTTT. Encoded protein: CASSFRTGNQPQHF.

V usage is TRBV5-6 and J usage is TRBJ1-5, with TRBD1 matching over 7 bases. With V trimmed by 4 bases and J by 5 bases, 9 bases remained unmatched. Germline lookup yields CDR1 SGHDT and CDR2 YYEEEE. CDR3 length: 15 amino acids. CDR3 loop: CASSTYRGGDQPQHF. As DNA, the CDR3 is TGTGCCAGCAGCACCTACAGGGGAGGTGATCAGCCCCAGCATTTT.

The chain is built from TRBV10-3 and TRBJ2-7, with a weak D call TRBD2 (5 bases). The V gene's germline CDR1 is ENHRY and CDR2 SYGVKD. The germline V and J ends were trimmed by 11 bases and 2 bases, with 16 bases remaining between them. The CDR3 is made up of 13 amino acids. CDR3 sequence reads: CALSSGNTYEQYF. The CDR3 bases are TGTGCCCTCTCCTCCGGGAACACCTACGAGCAGTACTTC.

The chain links TRBV5-4 to TRBJ2-7; 15 bases are shared with TRBD2. With V trimmed by 4 bases and J by 12 bases, 14 bases remained unmatched. CDR3 length: 16 amino acids. The V gene's germline CDR1 is SGHNT and CDR2 YYREEE (reference sequence). The CDR3 sequence is CASSPQEGLAGGQRYF. CDR3 nucleotides: TGTGCCAGCAGCCCCCAGGAGGGACTAGCGGGGGGTCAGCGGTACTTC.

This sequence joins TRBV28 and TRBJ1-6; 9 bases map to TRBD1. The CDR3 length is 15 residues. Germline CDR1 and CDR2: MDHEN and SYDVKM. The V segment lost 3 bases and the J segment 7 bases; nucleotides outside the gene matches: 4. CDR3 sequence reads: CASSFGGTGNSPLHF. CDR3 sequence (DNA): TGTGCCAGCAGTTTTGGCGGGACAGGGAATTCACCCCTCCACTTT.

This chain joins TRBV7-9 and TRBJ2-1; D is ambiguous. Looked up from germline, CDR1 is SEHNR and CDR2 is FQNEAQ (reference sequence). V shed 3 bases and J shed 8 bases, with 8 bases lying between them. This CDR3 is 12 amino acids long. CDR3 DNA: TGTGCCAGCAGCTTTGCGTCCGATGAGCAGTTCTTC. This encodes CASSFASDEQFF.

V usage is TRBV7-9 and J usage is TRBJ1-3; 8 bases agree with TRBD1. The junction had 5 bases not matched to a gene; V was cut back by 2 bases and J by 2 bases. CDR3 length: 16 residues. The germline V gene encodes CDR1 SEHNR and CDR2 FQNEAQ (reference sequence). The CDR3 nucleotides are TGTGCCAGCAGCTTATTACAGGGGGGAGCTGGAAACACCATATATTTT. Its translation is CASSLLQGGAGNTIYF.

This rearrangement joins TRBV7-8 to TRBJ2-3; TRBD1 is a possible D gene (6 bases). Germline V lookup: CDR1 SGHVS, CDR2 FQNEAQ. Trimming left V 2 bases short and J 5 bases short, with 11 bases between. The CDR3 runs 14 residues. CDR3 nucleotides: TGTGCCAGCAGCTTACGCCAGGGGAAAGATACGCAGTATTTT. Translated: CASSLRQGKDTQYF.

V and J are TRBV6-6 and TRBJ2-3; D might be TRBD1 (6 bases). The CDR3 contains 14 residues. Trimming cost V 5 bases and J 6 bases, with 15 bases left between them. Germline CDR1 is MNHNY and CDR2 is SVGAGI (reference sequence). CDR3 residues: CASSITGTMDTQYF. The CDR3 nucleotides read TGTGCCAGCAGTATCACAGGGACGATGGATACGCAGTATTTT.

This chain joins TRBV27 and TRBJ1-1, with D hard to call. V was clipped by 5 bases and J by 5 bases, with 18 bases between them. This CDR3 has 15 residues. Germline-derived CDR1 and CDR2 are MNHEY and SMNVEV (reference sequence). The CDR3 protein is CASSDPGRGSTEAFF. DNA for the CDR3: TGTGCCAGCAGTGATCCTGGGAGAGGTTCAACTGAAGCTTTCTTT.

This chain joins TRBV5-1 and TRBJ1-3; a weak D match, TRBD1 (6 bases). The germline V gene encodes CDR1 SGHRS and CDR2 YFSETQ. The CDR3 loop spans 17 amino acids. The V and J ends lost 4 bases and 3 bases respectively, with 20 bases between them. Here the CDR3 reads CASSRDTGMRGGNTIYF. The CDR3 DNA sequence: TGCGCCAGCAGCCGGGACACCGGGATGAGGGGTGGAAACACCATATATTTT.

The genes are TRBV4-2 and TRBJ1-1; a weak D match, TRBD1 (6 bases). V dropped 4 bases and J dropped 4 bases, with 13 bases sitting between them. The CDR3 spans 14 residues. Looked up from germline, CDR1 is LGHNA and CDR2 is YNFKEQ. CDR3 DNA: TGTGCCAGCAGCCCAGGCAGGGGAGTCACTGAAGCTTTCTTT. Translated: CASSPGRGVTEAFF.

The chain employs TRBV7-2 and TRBJ1-2; D gene ambiguous. CDR3 length equals 14 residues. The V and J ends lost 5 bases and 7 bases respectively, with 17 bases between them. Germline CDR1 SGHTA, CDR2 FQGNSA. The CDR3 DNA follows: TGTGCCAGCAGCCCCGGGGTGGGGTTTCGTGGCTACACCTTC. This sequence encodes CASSPGVGFRGYTF.

This rearrangement joins TRBV28 to TRBJ1-2; D not certain. V was pared by 3 bases and J by 2 bases, with 4 bases between. Germline assignment: CDR1 MDHEN and CDR2 SYDVKM. CDR3 size: 12 residues. The CDR3 region is CASSFRNYGYTF. Here the CDR3 DNA reads TGTGCCAGCAGTTTTCGGAACTATGGCTACACCTTC.

The rearrangement uses TRBV6-6 and TRBJ1-2; D is unresolved. CDR1 is MNHNY and CDR2 is SVGAGI in the germline V gene (reference sequence). V gave up 4 bases and J gave up 6 bases, with 12 bases separating them. This CDR3 is 13 amino acids long. The CDR3 region is CASSFGRADGYTF. DNA for the CDR3: TGTGCCAGCAGTTTTGGGAGGGCTGATGGCTACACCTTC.

J is TRBJ1-2 and V is TRBV5-8, with TRBD1 matching over 7 bases. This CDR3 has 15 residues. V lost 4 bases and J lost 5; bases outside the gene matches: 11. In germline, CDR1 is SGHTS, CDR2 YDEGEE. CDR3 region: CASSTQIRGVYGYTF. In DNA, the CDR3 is TGTGCCAGCAGCACCCAAATCAGGGGGGTATATGGCTACACCTTC.

The chain couples TRBV11-1 to TRBJ1-1; no firm D call. The germline V gene has CDR1 SGHAT and CDR2 FQDESV (reference sequence). Deletions cut 5 bases from V and 2 bases from J, with 15 bases between. The CDR3 totals 15 residues. CDR3 DNA: TGTGCCAGCAGCGGACGGACTGATAAAAACACTGAAGCTTTCTTT. Its protein product is CASSGRTDKNTEAFF.

The chain uses TRBV6-1 and TRBJ1-1; D is perhaps TRBD1 (5 bases). This CDR3 contains 14 residues. Germline CDR1 and CDR2: MNHNS and SASEGT. Trimming stripped 0 bases from V and 9 bases from J, with 14 bases between. The DNA of the CDR3 is TGTGCCAGCAGTGAAGCAGCGGGCAGGGAGAAAGCTTTCTTT. Protein product: CASSEAAGREKAFF.

The gene calls are TRBV5-1 and TRBJ1-1, with no clear D. Per the germline V gene, CDR1 is SGHRS and CDR2 is YFSETQ. Trimming removed 4 bases from V and 4 bases from J, with 17 bases in between. This CDR3 contains 15 residues. In nucleotides, the CDR3 is TGCGCCAGCAGCCCCCGGCCCAGCGGGAGCACTGAAGCTTTCTTT. It yields the protein CASSPRPSGSTEAFF.

Comment on this clone: Within the sample, other DNA sequences also encode this same CDR3. The CDR3 protein is CASRLGQGSNQPQHF. DNA for the CDR3: TGTGCCAGCAGGCTGGGACAGGGCAGCAATCAGCCCCAGCATTTT. This chain links TRBV27 with TRBJ1-5; TRBD1 aligns across 9 bases. Germline V CDR1 and CDR2: MNHEY, SMNVEV (reference sequence). Losses at the gene ends were 6 bases for V and 1 base for J; bases not matched to a gene: 4. This CDR3 contains 15 residues.

The V gene is TRBV6-6, the J gene TRBJ1-2; TRBD1 matches 10 bases. From germline, CDR1 is MNHNY and CDR2 SVGAGI (reference sequence). After removal of 6 bases from V and 5 bases from J, the junction contained 9 bases not matched to a gene. This CDR3 region has 15 residues. CDR3 protein: CASSNPGTGVYGYTF. The DNA for the CDR3 is TGTGCCAGCAGCAACCCCGGGACAGGGGTTTATGGCTACACCTTC.

The chain employs TRBV12-2 and TRBJ2-1; the D segment call TRBD1 is taken from the table without a DNA check. TRBV12-2 has pseudogene status. The CDR3 length is 11 residues. CDR3 protein: CASRFDSEQFF. The CDR3 nucleotides are TGTGCAAGTCGCTTCGACAGCGAGCAGTTCTTC.